This record looks at one T cell receptor beta chain sequence and its context. This clone's antigen is unknown. No much larger clone exists at a distance of one base, and base qualities are not known. The data stem from a study of cytotoxic CD8 clonotypes in ibrutinib-treated CLL (dated by TCRdb to about 2021). Notes on the research overall: In this cohort, 15 patients were treatment-naive and ten to eleven were relapsed/refractory, while fewer than 18 had unmutated IGHV. Partial responses were observed in roughly 24 patients and complete responses in 2; after a median follow-up of 68 months, remission was maintained in roughly 15 patients and progression was observed in roughly twelve. Response samples were obtained after a median of around eleven months of treatment, with a range of roughly 6 to 40 months. Samples averaged roughly 260,000 productive templates and tens of thousands of productive rearrangements. Of the 90 or so participants in the trial, approximately 26 had longitudinal samples available. Cryopreserved peripheral blood mononuclear cells were obtained before treatment, at response, and at either sustained remission or disease progression. All remission and progressive disease samples were collected while patients were still receiving ibrutinib. Results the study describes overall, beyond this receptor: Sampling times were not matched between sustained-remission and progressing patients, and lymph node repertoires were not studied. Baseline clonality exceeded that of age-matched healthy donors and correlated strongly with circulating CD8+ T-cell counts. Public clonotypes were found to be uncommon and were observed to contract or remain stable during treatment; the increase in clonality was shown to reflect expansion of private clonotypes at ibrutinib response. An increase in clonality was observed at ibrutinib response, with clonality remaining stable during sustained remission and falling back toward baseline at progression.

In the paper's terms, the time point label means: 12 to 13 months on ibrutinib. For TCR beta library preparation, roughly 2 micrograms of genomic DNA were extracted from the cryopreserved PBMCs. Longitudinal blood samples from CLL patients on ibrutinib monotherapy underwent high-throughput TCR beta sequencing. The patients were enrolled in a single-center, open-label phase 2 trial of ibrutinib monotherapy. From the cysteine through the phenylalanine, the CDR3 covers 14 amino acids. CDR3 DNA only is kept here, 42 bases in frame from base 1. A MiSeq instrument was used for deep resolution sequencing, which targeted depths ranging from 1 in 1 million up to 1 in 200,000 T cells, with coverage averaging 10x for each clonotype. The immunoSEQ hsTCRB Kit was used to generate TCR beta libraries. On the study's bioinformatics: ImmunoSEQ Data Assistant and ImmunoSEQ Analyzer were used for data analysis, and V, D and J genes were assigned according to IMGT definitions. Clonality was computed as one minus normalized Shannon entropy of productive rearrangement frequencies, ranging from 0 to 1. Public clonotype analysis was restricted to overrepresented clonotypes comprising at least 0.05% of each patient's repertoire. Thirteen age-matched healthy donor repertoires from immuneACCESS were used as controls for clonality. TCRdb took over this immuneACCESS table, retaining in-frame rearrangements with V and J assigned. Such tables are incomplete; in checked studies, under half of the missing clones stem from an unresolved V gene, and the remainder is unexplained. V and J calls and clone size are as listed in that table; D and trimming were resolved from the DNA. Across this sample there are 15,000 or so clones, with approximately 60% seen only once. About 25% of the sample comes from the top ten.

The receptor comes from a human donor with chronic lymphocytic leukemia. The chain links TRBV21-1 with TRBJ2-7; TRBD2 is the table's D call and was not checked against the DNA. TRBV21-1 is classified as a pseudogene. Sequencing was performed on PBMCs, taken after 12 months of ibrutinib treatment. For the CDR3, the sequence is CASTTPGEPYEQYF. The sequenced DNA is TGTGCCAGCACTACACCGGGAGAACCCTACGAGCAGTACTTC.